This T cell receptor beta chain was identified during a study of T cell responses to AZD1222 COVID-19 vaccine. CDR1 is WNHNN, CDR2 SYGVQD, per germline (reference sequence). V shed 3 bases and J shed 1 base, with 10 bases lying between them. The length of the CDR3 is 15 residues. For this clone: Its antigen is not known.

This table comes from immunoSEQ multiplex PCR, and its TCRdb copy is limited to in-frame clones, with some not included. The sample totals about 140,000 clones. Study observations and caveats: None of the repertoires were sampled until the peak T cell response had passed.

The sequenced sample consisted of peripheral blood. The chain recombines TRBV10-1 with TRBJ2-1, with D unresolved. The source is an adult in good health. The CDR3 sequence is CASSDPTESYNEQFF. CDR3 coding DNA: TGCGCCAGCAGTGACCCGACGGAGTCCTACAATGAGCAGTTCTTC.